The 4 T cell receptor beta chains presented below share a single source sample, sequenced in a study of cytomegalovirus exposure and HLA in healthy donors. The PCR used 60 Vbeta and 13 Jbeta primers. Libraries were prepared by immunoSEQ multiplex PCR; TCRdb keeps only in-frame clonotypes and omits some of them. The sample lists 100,000 to 150,000 clones, roughly 80% occurring once. Sequencing used PBMCs. These receptors were obtained from a woman in her thirties or forties in good health and CMV-seropositive.

This chain links TRBV9 with TRBJ2-6, with 9 bases aligning to TRBD1. After removal of 4 bases from V and 0 bases from J, the junction contained 5 bases not matched to a gene. The CDR3 extends over 17 amino acids. Germline V CDR1 and CDR2: SGDLS, YYNGEE. The CDR3 nucleotides read TGTGCCAGCAGCCGGGGACAGGGTTCCTCTGGGGCCAACGTCCTGACTTTC. Its protein is CASSRGQGSSGANVLTF.

The chain is built from TRBV7-2 and TRBJ2-5, with TRBD2 matching over 8 bases. The germline gives CDR1 SGHTA, CDR2 FQGNSA. The CDR3 extends over 15 amino acids. The V and J ends lost 3 bases and 5 bases, in that order; junction bases with no gene match: 8. The CDR3 region has the DNA TGTGCCAGCAGCTTGAGTCCGGGACTAGTGGAGACCCAGTACTTC. It specifies CASSLSPGLVETQYF.

The CDR3 protein is CASSIERGGEQYF. CDR3 coding DNA: TGTGCCAGTAGTATAGAGAGGGGAGGAGAGCAGTACTTC. This chain uses TRBV19 with TRBJ2-7, with a weak D call TRBD2 (6 bases). Germline V gives CDR1 LNHDA, CDR2 SQIVND (reference sequence). The V end was cut by 0 bases, the J end by 7 bases, with 10 bases between. This CDR3 has 13 residues. Based on the CDR3 plus reference TRBV19 and TRBJ2-7, the full variable domain is DGGITQSPKYLFRKEGQNVTLSCEQNLNHDAMYWYRQDPGQGLRLIYYSQIVNDFQKGDIAEGYSVSREKKESFPLTVTSAQKNPTAFYLCASSIERGGEQYFGPGTRLTVT.

V is TRBV5-1 and J is TRBJ1-1, with D possibly TRBD1 on 6 matching bases. Per germline, CDR1 SGHRS and CDR2 YFSETQ. The CDR3 runs to 15 residues. Between the trimmed V and J ends, which lost 5 bases and 4 bases, there was a span of 18 bases. For the CDR3, the DNA is TGCGCCAGCAGTCCGAATAACAGGGTCGGCACTGAAGCTTTCTTT. Translation gives CASSPNNRVGTEAFF.